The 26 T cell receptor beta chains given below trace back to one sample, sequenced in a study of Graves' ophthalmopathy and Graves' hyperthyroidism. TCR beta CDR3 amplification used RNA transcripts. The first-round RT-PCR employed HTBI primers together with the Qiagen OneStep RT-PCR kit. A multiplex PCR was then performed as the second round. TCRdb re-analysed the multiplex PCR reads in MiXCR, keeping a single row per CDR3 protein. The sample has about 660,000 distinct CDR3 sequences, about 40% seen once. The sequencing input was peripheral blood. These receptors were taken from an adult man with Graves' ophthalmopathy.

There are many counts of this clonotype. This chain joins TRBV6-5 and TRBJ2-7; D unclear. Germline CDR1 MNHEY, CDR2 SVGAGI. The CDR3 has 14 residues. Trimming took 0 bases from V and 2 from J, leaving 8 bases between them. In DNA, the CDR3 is TGTGCCAGCAGTTACTCGGGCAGAGCCTACGAGCAGTACTTC. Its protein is CASSYSGRAYEQYF.

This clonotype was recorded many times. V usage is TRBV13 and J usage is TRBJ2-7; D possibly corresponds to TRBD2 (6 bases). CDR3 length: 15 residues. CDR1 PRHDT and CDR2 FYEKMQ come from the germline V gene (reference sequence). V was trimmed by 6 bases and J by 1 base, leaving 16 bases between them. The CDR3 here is CASSLRGLTSYEQYF. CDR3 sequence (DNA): TGTGCCAGCAGTTTAAGGGGACTGACGTCCTACGAGCAGTACTTC.

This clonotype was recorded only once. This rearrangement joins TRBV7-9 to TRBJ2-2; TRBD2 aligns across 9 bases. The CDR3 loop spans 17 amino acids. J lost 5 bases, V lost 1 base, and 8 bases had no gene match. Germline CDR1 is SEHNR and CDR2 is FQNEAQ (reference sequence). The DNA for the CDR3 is TGTGCCAGCAGCTTAGATCAACCTAGCGGGATAACCGGGGAGCTGTTTTTT. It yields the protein CASSLDQPSGITGELFF.

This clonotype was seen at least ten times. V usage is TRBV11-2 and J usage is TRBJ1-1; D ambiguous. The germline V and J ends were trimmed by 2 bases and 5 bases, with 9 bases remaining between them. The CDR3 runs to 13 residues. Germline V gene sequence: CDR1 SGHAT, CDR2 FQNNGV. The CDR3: CASSLLWSTEAFF. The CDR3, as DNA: TGTGCCAGCAGCTTATTATGGTCTACTGAAGCTTTCTTT.

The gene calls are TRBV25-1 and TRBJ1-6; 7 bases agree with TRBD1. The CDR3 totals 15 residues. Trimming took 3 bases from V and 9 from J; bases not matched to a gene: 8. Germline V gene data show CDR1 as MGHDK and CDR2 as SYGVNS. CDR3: CASSEHAGGVSPLHF. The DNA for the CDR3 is TGTGCCAGCAGTGAGCATGCAGGGGGAGTTTCACCCCTCCACTTT.

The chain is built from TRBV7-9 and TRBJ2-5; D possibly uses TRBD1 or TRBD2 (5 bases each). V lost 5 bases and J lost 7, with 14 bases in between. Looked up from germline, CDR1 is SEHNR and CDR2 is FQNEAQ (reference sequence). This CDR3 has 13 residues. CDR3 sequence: CASSPEGIGTQYF. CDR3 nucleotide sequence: TGTGCCAGCAGCCCTGAGGGGATCGGGACCCAGTACTTC.

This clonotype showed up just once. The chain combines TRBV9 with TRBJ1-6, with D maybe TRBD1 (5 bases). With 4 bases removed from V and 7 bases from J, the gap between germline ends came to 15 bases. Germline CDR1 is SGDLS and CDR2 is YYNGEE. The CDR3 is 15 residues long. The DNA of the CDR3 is TGTGCCAGCAGCCCAGGCCCCGGGACCAATTCACCCCTCCACTTT. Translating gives CASSPGPGTNSPLHF.

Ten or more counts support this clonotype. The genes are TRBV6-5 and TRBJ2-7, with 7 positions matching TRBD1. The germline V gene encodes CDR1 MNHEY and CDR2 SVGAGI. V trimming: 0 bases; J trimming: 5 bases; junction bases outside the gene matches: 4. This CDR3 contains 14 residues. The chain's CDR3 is CASSYSKGAHEQYF. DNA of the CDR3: TGTGCCAGCAGTTACTCTAAGGGGGCCCACGAGCAGTACTTC.

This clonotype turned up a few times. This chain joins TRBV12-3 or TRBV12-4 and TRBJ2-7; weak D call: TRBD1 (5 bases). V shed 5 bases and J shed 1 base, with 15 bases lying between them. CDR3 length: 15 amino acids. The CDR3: CASSPRTDKSYEQYF. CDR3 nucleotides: TGTGCCAGCAGTCCTCGGACGGACAAATCCTACGAGCAGTACTTC.

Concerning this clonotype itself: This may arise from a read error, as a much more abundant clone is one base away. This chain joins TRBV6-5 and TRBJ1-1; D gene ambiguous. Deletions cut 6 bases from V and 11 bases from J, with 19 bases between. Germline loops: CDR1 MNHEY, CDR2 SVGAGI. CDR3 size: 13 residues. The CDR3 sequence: CASRLEVGVGAFF. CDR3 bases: TGTGCCAGCAGATTAGAGGTCGGGGTCGGGGCTTTCTTT.

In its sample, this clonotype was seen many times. CDR3 residues: CASSPVGGGQETQYF. The CDR3 coding sequence is TGTGCCAGCAGCCCAGTAGGTGGGGGCCAAGAGACCCAGTACTTC. The V call is TRBV5-6, the J call TRBJ2-5; D tentatively reads TRBD1 or TRBD2 (5 bases each). Trimming removed 4 bases at V and 1 base at J, with 14 bases between. The CDR3 spans 15 residues. Germline loops: CDR1 SGHDT, CDR2 YYEEEE. The variable domain in full, completed from reference TRBV5-6 and TRBJ2-5, reads DAGVTQSPTHLIKTRGQQVTLRCSPKSGHDTVSWYQQALGQGPQFIFQYYEEEERQRGNFPDRFSGHQFPNYSSELNVNALLLGDSALYLCASSPVGGGQETQYFGPGTRLLVL.

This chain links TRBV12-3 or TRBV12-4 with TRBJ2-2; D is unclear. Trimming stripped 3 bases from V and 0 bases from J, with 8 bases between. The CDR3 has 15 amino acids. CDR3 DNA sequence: TGTGCCAGCAGTTTCTGGCAAACGAACACCGGGGAGCTGTTTTTT. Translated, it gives CASSFWQTNTGELFF.

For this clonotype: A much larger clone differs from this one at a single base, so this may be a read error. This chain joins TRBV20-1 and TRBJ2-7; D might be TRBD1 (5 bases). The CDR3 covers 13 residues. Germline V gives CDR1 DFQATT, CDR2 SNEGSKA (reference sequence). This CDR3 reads CSASTGRTYGQYF. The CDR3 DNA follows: TGCAGTGCTTCTACTGGACGGACATACGGGCAGTACTTC.

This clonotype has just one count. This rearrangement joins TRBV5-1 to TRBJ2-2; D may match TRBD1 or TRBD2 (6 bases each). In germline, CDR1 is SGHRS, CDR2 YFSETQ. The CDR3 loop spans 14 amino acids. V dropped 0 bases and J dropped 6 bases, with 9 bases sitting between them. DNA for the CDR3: TGCGCCAGCAGCTTGGACAGGGAGGCCGGGGAGCTGTTTTTT. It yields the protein CASSLDREAGELFF.

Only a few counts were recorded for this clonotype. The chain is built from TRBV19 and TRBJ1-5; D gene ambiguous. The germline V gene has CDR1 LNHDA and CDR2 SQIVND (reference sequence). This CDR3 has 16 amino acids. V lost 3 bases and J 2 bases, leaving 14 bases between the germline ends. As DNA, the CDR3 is TGTGCCAGTAGTATCGGACCCCACGAAGGCAATCAGCCCCAGCATTTT. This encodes CASSIGPHEGNQPQHF.

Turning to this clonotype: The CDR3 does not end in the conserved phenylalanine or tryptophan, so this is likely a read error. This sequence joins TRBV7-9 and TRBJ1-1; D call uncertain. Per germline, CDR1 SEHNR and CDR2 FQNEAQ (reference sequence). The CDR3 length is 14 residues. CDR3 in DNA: TGCGCCAGCAGCTTCGACATGTTTCTGACTGAAGCTTTCCTT. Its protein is CASSFDMFLTEAFL.

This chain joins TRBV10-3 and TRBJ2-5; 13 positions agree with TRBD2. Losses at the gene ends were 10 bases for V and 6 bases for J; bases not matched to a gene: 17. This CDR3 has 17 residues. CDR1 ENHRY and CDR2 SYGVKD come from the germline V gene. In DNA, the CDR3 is TGTGCCAGCAGCTTAGGGAGGACTAGCGGGAGAACCCAGACCCAGTACTTC. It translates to CASSLGRTSGRTQTQYF.

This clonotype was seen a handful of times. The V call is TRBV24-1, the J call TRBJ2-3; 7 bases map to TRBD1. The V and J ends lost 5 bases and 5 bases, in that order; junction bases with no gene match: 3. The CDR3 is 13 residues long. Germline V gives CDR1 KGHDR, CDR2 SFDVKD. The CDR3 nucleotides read TGTGCCACCAGTGCCCCAGGGGGAGATACGCAGTATTTT. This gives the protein CATSAPGGDTQYF.

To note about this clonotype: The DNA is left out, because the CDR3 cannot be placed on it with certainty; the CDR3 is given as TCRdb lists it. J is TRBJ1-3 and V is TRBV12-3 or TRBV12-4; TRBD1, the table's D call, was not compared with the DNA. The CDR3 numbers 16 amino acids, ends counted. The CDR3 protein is CASSTSDRFSGNTIYF.

The CDR3, as DNA: TGCAGTGCCAGAGAGGCTTCCTATGGCTACACCTTC. Its protein product is CSAREASYGYTF. The chain links TRBV29-1 to TRBJ1-2; D is ambiguous. The CDR3 consists of 12 residues. The germline V gene encodes CDR1 SQVTM and CDR2 ANQGSEA.

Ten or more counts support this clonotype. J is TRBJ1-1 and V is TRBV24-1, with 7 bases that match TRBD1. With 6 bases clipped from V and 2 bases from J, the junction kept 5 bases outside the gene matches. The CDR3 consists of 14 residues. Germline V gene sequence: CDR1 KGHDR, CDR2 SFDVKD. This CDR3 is CATSINRGNTEAFF. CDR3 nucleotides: TGTGCCACCAGTATCAACAGGGGTAACACTGAAGCTTTCTTT.

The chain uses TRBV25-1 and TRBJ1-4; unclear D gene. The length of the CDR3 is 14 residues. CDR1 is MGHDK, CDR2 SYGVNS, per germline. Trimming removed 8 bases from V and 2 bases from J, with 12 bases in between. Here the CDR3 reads CASLLPDTNEKLFF. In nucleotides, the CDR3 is TGTGCCAGCTTGTTGCCGGATACTAATGAAAAACTGTTTTTT.

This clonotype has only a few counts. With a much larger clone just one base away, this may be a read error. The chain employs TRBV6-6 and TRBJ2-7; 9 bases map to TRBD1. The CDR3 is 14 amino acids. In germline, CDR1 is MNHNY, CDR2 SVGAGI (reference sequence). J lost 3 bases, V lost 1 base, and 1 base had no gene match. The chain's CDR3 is CASSYLDRGYEQYF. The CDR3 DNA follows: TGTGCCAGCAGTTACTTGGACAGGGGCTACGAGCAGTACTTC.

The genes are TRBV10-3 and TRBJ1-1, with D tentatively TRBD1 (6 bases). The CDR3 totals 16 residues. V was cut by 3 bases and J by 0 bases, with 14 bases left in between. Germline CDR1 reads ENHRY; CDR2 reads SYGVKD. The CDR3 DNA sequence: TGTGCCATCAGTGATCAGGGGCCCGGGGTGAACACTGAAGCTTTCTTT. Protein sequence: CAISDQGPGVNTEAFF.

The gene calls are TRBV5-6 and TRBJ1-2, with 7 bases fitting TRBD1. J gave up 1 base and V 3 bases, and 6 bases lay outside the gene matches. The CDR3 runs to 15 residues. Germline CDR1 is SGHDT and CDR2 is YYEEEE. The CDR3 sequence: CASSSEDRLNYGYTF. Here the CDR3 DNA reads TGTGCCAGCAGCTCGGAGGACAGGCTTAACTATGGCTACACCTTC.

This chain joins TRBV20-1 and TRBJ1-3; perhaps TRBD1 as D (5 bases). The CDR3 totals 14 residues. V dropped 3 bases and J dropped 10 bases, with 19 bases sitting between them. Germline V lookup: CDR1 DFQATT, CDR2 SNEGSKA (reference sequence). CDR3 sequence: CSARRGTARETIYF. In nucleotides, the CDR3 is TGCAGTGCTAGGCGCGGGACGGCTCGGGAGACCATATATTTT.